The clone carrying this TCR beta chain has ten or more counts. Its antigen remains unknown. Germline V gene lookup returns CDR1 SGDLS and CDR2 YYNGEE. The CDR3 has 15 amino acids. The ends lost 3 bases at V and 4 bases at J; junction bases unmatched: 5. This sample stems from a study of T cells in Graves' hyperthyroidism and ophthalmopathy. Study-wide results and caveats: From stable hyperthyroidism, ophthalmopathy was separated by a 13 V-J model. Most thyroid clonotypes expanded above 0.001 appeared in blood too.

Researchers took RNA transcripts and amplified the TCR beta CDR3 regions from them. The HTBI primer set was used in a first-round RT-PCR of the TCR CDR3. MiXCR, run by TCRdb on the multiplex PCR reads, gives a single entry per CDR3 protein. The data contain some 370,000 distinct CDR3 sequences, roughly 17% of them singletons. Subjects aged 18 to 65 presented with newly diagnosed hyperthyroidism of less than 2 months' duration. The sequencing input was blood. The chain employs TRBV9 and TRBJ2-1; 9 bases align to TRBD1. This TCR came from a woman aged 25 to 45 with Graves' hyperthyroidism that later progressed to Graves' ophthalmopathy. CDR3 DNA: TGTGCCAGCAGCGGCGACAGGGGGGTTTACAATGAGCAGTTCTTC. As protein: CASSGDRGVYNEQFF.